The clone carrying this T cell receptor (beta chain) was seen a few times. Antigen: not known. Individuals who donated were healthy Caucasians from Russia aged roughly 6 to 95. This sample is drawn from a study of blood T cells in healthy people across ages. Study findings and constraints: Among long-lived donors, naive CD4+ cells were more numerous and diversity higher than in aged donors. With naive T cell percentage, TCR beta diversity showed a strong correlation.

Deletions cut 1 base from V and 6 bases from J, with 12 bases between. The CDR3 has 14 amino acids. Germline V gene data show CDR1 as SEHNR and CDR2 as FQNEAQ (reference sequence). Through a sample-barcoded 5' primer and a J-beta primer mix, a second PCR was run for roughly 6 to 12 cycles. MiXCR was run by TCRdb on the 5' RACE reads, yielding one entry per CDR3 protein. The sample consists of some 760,000 distinct CDR3 sequences, around a quarter of them appearing once. This same sample was also taken into another study, of T cells of mothers and their children. Per that study: There were over 8.5 million TCR beta CDR3 reads from each mother and a few million from each child.

This TCR was sampled from a boy aged 5-17 years in good health. The rearrangement joins TRBV7-9 to TRBJ1-2; unclear D gene. The sequenced sample consisted of blood. The CDR3 reads CASSLDLGIDGYTF. The CDR3 nucleotides read TGTGCCAGCAGCTTAGATCTGGGTATAGATGGCTACACCTTC. The variable domain in full, with the rest retrieved from reference TRBV7-9 and TRBJ1-2, is DTGVSQNPRHKITKRGQNVTFRCDPISEHNRLYWYRQTLGQGPEFLTYFQNEAQLEKSRLLSDRFSAERPKGSFSTLEIQRTEQGDSAMYLCASSLDLGIDGYTFGSGTRLTVV.